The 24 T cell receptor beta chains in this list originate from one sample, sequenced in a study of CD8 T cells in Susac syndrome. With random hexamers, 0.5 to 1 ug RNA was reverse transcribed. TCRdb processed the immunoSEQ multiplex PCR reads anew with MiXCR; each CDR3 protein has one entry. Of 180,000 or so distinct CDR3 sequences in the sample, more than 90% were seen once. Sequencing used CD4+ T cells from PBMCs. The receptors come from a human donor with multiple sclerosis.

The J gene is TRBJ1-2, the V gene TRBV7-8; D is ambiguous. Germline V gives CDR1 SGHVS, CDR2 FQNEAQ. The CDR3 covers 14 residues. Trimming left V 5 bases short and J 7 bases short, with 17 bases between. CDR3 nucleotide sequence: TGTGCCAGCAGCACAAGAGGTCTAGCCGGTGGCTACACCTTC. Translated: CASSTRGLAGGYTF.

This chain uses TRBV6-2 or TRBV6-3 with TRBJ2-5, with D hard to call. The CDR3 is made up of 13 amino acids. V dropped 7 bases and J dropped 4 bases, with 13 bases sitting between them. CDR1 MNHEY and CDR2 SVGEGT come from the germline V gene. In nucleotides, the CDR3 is TGTGCCAGCAAGGGATATCGGCGAGAGACCCAGTACTTC. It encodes CASKGYRRETQYF.

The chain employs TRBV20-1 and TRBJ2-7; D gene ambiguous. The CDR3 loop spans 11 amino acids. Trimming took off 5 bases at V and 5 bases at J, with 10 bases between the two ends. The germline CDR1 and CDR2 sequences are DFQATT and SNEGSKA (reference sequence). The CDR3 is CSALGHHEQYF. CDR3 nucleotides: TGCAGTGCTCTCGGGCACCACGAGCAGTACTTC.

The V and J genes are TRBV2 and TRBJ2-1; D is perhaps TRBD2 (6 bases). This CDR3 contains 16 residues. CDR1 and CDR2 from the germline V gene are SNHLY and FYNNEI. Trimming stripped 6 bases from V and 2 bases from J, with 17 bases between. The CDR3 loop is CASSDGGIPPYNEQFF. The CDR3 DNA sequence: TGTGCCAGCAGCGATGGCGGGATTCCCCCCTACAATGAGCAGTTCTTC. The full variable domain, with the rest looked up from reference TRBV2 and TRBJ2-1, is EPEVTQTPSHQVTQMGQEVILRCVPISNHLYFYWYRQILGQKVEFLVSFYNNEISEKSEIFDDQFSVERPDGSNFTLKIRSTKLEDSAMYFCASSDGGIPPYNEQFFGPGTRLTVL.

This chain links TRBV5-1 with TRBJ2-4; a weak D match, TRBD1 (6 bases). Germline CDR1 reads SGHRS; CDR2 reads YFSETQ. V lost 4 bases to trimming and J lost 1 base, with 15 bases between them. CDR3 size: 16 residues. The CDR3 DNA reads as TGCGCCAGCAGCCCGAACAGGGATCCGGCCAAAAACATTCAGTACTTC. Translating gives CASSPNRDPAKNIQYF.

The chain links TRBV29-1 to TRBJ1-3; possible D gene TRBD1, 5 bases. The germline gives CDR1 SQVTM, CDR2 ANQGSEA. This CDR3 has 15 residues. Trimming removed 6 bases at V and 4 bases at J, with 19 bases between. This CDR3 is CSVGGRMAGGNTIYF. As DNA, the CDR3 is TGCAGCGTGGGGGGGAGGATGGCCGGAGGAAACACCATATATTTT.

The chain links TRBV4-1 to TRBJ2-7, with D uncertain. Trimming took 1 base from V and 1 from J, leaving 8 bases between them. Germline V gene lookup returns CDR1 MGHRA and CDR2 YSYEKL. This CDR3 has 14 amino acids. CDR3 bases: TGCGCCAGCAGCCAAGCCGGATGGTCCTACGAGCAGTACTTC. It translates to CASSQAGWSYEQYF.

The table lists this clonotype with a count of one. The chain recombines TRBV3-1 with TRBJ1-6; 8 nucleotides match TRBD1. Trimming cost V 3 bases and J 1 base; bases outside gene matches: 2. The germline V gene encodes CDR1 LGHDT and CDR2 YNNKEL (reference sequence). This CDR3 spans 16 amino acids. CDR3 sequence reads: CASSQDRVSYNSPLHF. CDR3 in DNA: TGTGCCAGCAGCCAGGACAGGGTGTCCTATAATTCACCCCTCCACTTT.

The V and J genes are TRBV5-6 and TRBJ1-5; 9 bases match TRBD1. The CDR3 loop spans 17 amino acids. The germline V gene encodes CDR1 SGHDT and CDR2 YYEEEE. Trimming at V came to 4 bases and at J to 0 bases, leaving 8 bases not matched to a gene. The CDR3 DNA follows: TGTGCCAGCAGCAGAAGCGGGGACAGGGATAGCAATCAGCCCCAGCATTTT. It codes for CASSRSGDRDSNQPQHF.

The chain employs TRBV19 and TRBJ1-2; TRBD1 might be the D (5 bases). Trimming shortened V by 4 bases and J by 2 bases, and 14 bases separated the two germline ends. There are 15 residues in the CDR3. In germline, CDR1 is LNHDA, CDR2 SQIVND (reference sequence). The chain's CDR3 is CASSTQTGGNYGYTF. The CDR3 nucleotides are TGTGCCAGTAGTACCCAGACGGGGGGAAACTATGGCTACACCTTC. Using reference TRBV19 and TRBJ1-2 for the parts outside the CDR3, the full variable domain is DGGITQSPKYLFRKEGQNVTLSCEQNLNHDAMYWYRQDPGQGLRLIYYSQIVNDFQKGDIAEGYSVSREKKESFPLTVTSAQKNPTAFYLCASSTQTGGNYGYTFGSGTRLTVV.

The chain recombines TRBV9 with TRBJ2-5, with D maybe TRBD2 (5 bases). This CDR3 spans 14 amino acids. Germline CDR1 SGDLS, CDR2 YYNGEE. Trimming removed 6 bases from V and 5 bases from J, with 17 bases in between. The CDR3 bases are TGTGCCAGCACCGAGGGCCAAAACCCTGAGACCCAGTACTTC. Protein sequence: CASTEGQNPETQYF.

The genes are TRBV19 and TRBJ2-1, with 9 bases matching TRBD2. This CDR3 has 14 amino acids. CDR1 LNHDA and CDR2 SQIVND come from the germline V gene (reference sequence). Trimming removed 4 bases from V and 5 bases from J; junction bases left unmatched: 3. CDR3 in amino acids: CASSRLAVNNEQFF. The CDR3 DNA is TGTGCCAGTAGTAGACTAGCGGTCAACAATGAGCAGTTCTTC.

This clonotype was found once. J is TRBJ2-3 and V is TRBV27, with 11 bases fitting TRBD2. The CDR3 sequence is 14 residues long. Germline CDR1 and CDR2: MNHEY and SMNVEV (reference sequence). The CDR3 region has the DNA TGTGCGATCCCCCCTAGCGGGAGGCAAGATACGCAGTATTTT. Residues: CAIPPSGRQDTQYF.

CDR3 DNA sequence: TGTGCCAGCAGCCCCGGACGGAAAAACATTCAGTACTTC. This encodes CASSPGRKNIQYF. V usage is TRBV3-1 and J usage is TRBJ2-4; D gene ambiguous. The CDR3 contains 13 residues. Germline lookup yields CDR1 LGHDT and CDR2 YNNKEL (reference sequence). V lost 4 bases, J lost 4 bases, and 8 bases lay in between.

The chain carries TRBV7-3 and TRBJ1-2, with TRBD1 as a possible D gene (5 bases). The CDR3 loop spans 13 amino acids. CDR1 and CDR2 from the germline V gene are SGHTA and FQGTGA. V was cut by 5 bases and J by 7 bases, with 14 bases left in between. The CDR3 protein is CASSPTRDSGYTF. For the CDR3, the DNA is TGTGCCAGCAGCCCTACCAGGGACTCTGGCTACACCTTC.

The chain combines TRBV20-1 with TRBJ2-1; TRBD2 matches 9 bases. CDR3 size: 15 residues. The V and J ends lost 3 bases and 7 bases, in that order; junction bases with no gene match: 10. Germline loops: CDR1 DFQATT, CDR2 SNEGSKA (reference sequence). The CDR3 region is CSASRSGLASNEQFF. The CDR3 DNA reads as TGCAGTGCTAGTAGGAGCGGACTAGCGAGTAATGAGCAGTTCTTC.

CDR3 protein: CASSPGTYNEQFF. CDR3 in DNA: TGTGCCAGCAGCCCGGGGACGTACAATGAGCAGTTCTTC. The V and J genes are TRBV7-9 and TRBJ2-1; D tentatively reads TRBD1 or TRBD2 (5 bases each). Germline CDR1 SEHNR, CDR2 FQNEAQ (reference sequence). The CDR3 covers 13 residues. V was pared by 5 bases and J by 4 bases, with 9 bases between.

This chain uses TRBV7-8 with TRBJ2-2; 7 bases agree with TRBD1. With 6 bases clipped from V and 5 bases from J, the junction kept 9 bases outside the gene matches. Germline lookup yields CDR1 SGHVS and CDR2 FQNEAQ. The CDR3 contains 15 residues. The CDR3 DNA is TGTGCCAGCAGTCTAGACAGGGTGGGAACCGGGGAGCTGTTTTTT. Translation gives CASSLDRVGTGELFF. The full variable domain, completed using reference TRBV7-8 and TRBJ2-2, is GAGVSQSPRYKVAKRGQDVALRCDPISGHVSLFWYQQALGQGPEFLTYFQNEAQLDKSGLPSDRFFAERPEGSVSTLKIQRTQQEDSAVYLCASSLDRVGTGELFFGEGSRLTVL.

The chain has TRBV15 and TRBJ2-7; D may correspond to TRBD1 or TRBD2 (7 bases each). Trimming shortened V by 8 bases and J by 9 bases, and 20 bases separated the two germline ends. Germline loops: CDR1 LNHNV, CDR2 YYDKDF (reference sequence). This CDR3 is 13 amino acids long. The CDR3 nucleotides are TGTGCCACCTCCTACAGGGGCCCGGGGGGGCAGTACTTC. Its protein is CATSYRGPGGQYF.

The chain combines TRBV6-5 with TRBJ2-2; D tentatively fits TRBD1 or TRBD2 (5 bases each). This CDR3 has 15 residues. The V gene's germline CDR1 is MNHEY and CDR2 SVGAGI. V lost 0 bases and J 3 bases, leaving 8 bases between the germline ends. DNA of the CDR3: TGTGCCAGCAGTTACTCGAGGGGTTACACCGGGGAGCTGTTTTTT. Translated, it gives CASSYSRGYTGELFF.

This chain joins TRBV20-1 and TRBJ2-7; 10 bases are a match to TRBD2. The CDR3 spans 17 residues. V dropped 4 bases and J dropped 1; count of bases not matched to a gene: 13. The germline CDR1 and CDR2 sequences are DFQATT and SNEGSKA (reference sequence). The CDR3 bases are TGCAGTGCTAACCGTCCAGCGGGGGGGATCTCTTCCTACGAGCAGTACTTC. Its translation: CSANRPAGGISSYEQYF.

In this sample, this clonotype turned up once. This CDR3 reads CSAKGLAEPTDTQYF. Written as DNA, the CDR3 is TGCAGTGCTAAAGGACTAGCGGAGCCCACAGATACGCAGTATTTT. The chain uses TRBV20-1 and TRBJ2-3, with 10 bases fitting TRBD2. V shed 4 bases and J 2 bases; nucleotides not matched to a gene: 6. The CDR3 loop spans 15 amino acids. In germline, CDR1 is DFQATT, CDR2 SNEGSKA (reference sequence).

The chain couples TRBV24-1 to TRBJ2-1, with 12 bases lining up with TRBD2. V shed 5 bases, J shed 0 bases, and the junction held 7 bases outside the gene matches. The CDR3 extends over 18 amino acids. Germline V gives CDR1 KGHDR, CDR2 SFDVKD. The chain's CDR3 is CATSGLAGGSSSYNEQFF. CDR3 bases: TGTGCCACCAGTGGGCTAGCGGGAGGGAGCTCCTCCTACAATGAGCAGTTCTTC.

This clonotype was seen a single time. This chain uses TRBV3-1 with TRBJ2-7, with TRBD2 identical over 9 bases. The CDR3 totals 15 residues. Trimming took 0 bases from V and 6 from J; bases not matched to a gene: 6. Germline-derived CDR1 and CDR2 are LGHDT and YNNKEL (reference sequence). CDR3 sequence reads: CASSQEAGGSREQYF. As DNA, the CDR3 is TGTGCCAGCAGCCAAGAAGCGGGGGGATCTCGCGAGCAGTACTTC.